The rows below give T cell receptor beta chains drawn from one sample of a study of OX40 agonist ivuxolimab in advanced cancers. The table came from immunoSEQ multiplex PCR; TCRdb's copy has only in-frame clones and leaves some out. The repertoire consists of some 70,000 clones, with approximately 90% occurring once and the leading ten covering roughly 2.2%. Sequenced here: CD4+ or CD8+ T cells sorted from blood, sampled in a trial of the OX40 agonist ivuxolimab. Source of these receptors: an adult with an advanced solid tumor such as melanoma, head and neck, liver or kidney cancer. Both conserved end residues are part of each CDR3. Fields, in order: D gene, clone size, J gene, V gene, CDR3 protein, CDR3 DNA. The D gene is left open where the match is weak. Not every row has a clone size; where given, it reads once, few, many or a size class.

d_call: TRBD1
clone_size: -
j_call: TRBJ2-3
v_call: TRBV11-3
cdr3_aa: CASSLEGGHDSQYF
cdr3_nt: TGTGCCAGCAGCCTGGAAGGGGGCCACGATTCGCAGTATTTT

d_call: TRBD1
clone_size: -
j_call: TRBJ1-2
v_call: TRBV5-1
cdr3_aa: CASSLYPGGVEYGYTF
cdr3_nt: TGCGCCAGCAGCCTGTACCCAGGGGGCGTGGAGTATGGCTACACCTTC

d_call: -
clone_size: once
j_call: TRBJ2-7
v_call: TRBV6-4
cdr3_aa: CASSLQLGVEQYF
cdr3_nt: TGTGCCAGCAGTCTCCAGTTGGGGGTCGAGCAGTACTTC

d_call: TRBD1
clone_size: -
j_call: TRBJ2-5
v_call: TRBV11-1
cdr3_aa: CASSVNGQGQETQYF
cdr3_nt: TGTGCCAGCAGCGTAAACGGACAGGGGCAAGAGACCCAGTACTTC

d_call: -
clone_size: few
j_call: TRBJ1-5
v_call: TRBV19
cdr3_aa: CASSIGNKQPQHF
cdr3_nt: TGTGCCAGTAGTATAGGCAATAAGCAGCCCCAGCATTTT

d_call: TRBD1
clone_size: -
j_call: TRBJ1-2
v_call: TRBV27
cdr3_aa: CASSLSGQGIDYGYTF
cdr3_nt: TGTGCCAGCAGTTTGTCCGGACAGGGGATCGACTATGGCTACACCTTC

d_call: TRBD2
clone_size: once
j_call: TRBJ2-5
v_call: TRBV5-1
cdr3_aa: CASRSGAGQETQYF
cdr3_nt: TGCGCCAGCAGGAGCGGGGCGGGTCAAGAGACCCAGTACTTC

d_call: TRBD1
clone_size: -
j_call: TRBJ1-1
v_call: TRBV18
cdr3_aa: CASSGTENTEAFF
cdr3_nt: TGTGCCAGCTCCGGGACAGAGAACACTGAAGCTTTCTTT

d_call: TRBD1
clone_size: -
j_call: TRBJ2-7
v_call: TRBV7-2
cdr3_aa: CASSSGYGQASSYEQYF
cdr3_nt: TGTGCCAGCAGCTCCGGATACGGACAGGCGAGCTCCTACGAGCAGTACTTC

d_call: -
clone_size: -
j_call: TRBJ2-5
v_call: TRBV18
cdr3_aa: CASSPGEMETQYF
cdr3_nt: TGTGCCAGCTCACCGGGGGAGATGGAGACCCAGTACTTC

d_call: TRBD2
clone_size: -
j_call: TRBJ2-3
v_call: TRBV5-4
cdr3_aa: CASSARLAGRADTQYF
cdr3_nt: TGTGCCAGCAGCGCCCGACTAGCGGGACGGGCAGATACGCAGTATTTT

d_call: -
clone_size: -
j_call: TRBJ1-5
v_call: TRBV6-6
cdr3_aa: CASSYGSNQPQHF
cdr3_nt: TGTGCCAGCAGTTACGGAAGCAATCAGCCCCAGCATTTT

d_call: -
clone_size: few
j_call: TRBJ1-2
v_call: TRBV9
cdr3_aa: CASSVGQGYGYTF
cdr3_nt: TGTGCCAGCAGCGTAGGCCAGGGATATGGCTACACCTTC

d_call: -
clone_size: -
j_call: TRBJ1-2
v_call: TRBV28
cdr3_aa: CATHLFGDGYTF
cdr3_nt: TGTGCCACCCACTTGTTCGGCGATGGCTACACCTTC

d_call: -
clone_size: -
j_call: TRBJ2-3
v_call: TRBV7-2
cdr3_aa: CASSTYTDTQYF
cdr3_nt: TGTGCCAGCAGTACGTACACAGATACGCAGTATTTT

d_call: -
clone_size: -
j_call: TRBJ1-5
v_call: TRBV6-6
cdr3_aa: CASSYPQERPQHF
cdr3_nt: TGTGCCAGCAGTTACCCCCAAGAGAGGCCCCAGCATTTT

d_call: -
clone_size: -
j_call: TRBJ2-3
v_call: TRBV27
cdr3_aa: CASSLPSGVLSTDTQYF
cdr3_nt: TGTGCCAGCAGTTTACCGTCCGGGGTGTTAAGCACAGATACGCAGTATTTT

d_call: -
clone_size: -
j_call: TRBJ2-1
v_call: TRBV5-1
cdr3_aa: CASTTQGLQYNEQFF
cdr3_nt: TGCGCCAGCACGACCCAGGGACTCCAATACAATGAGCAGTTCTTC

d_call: -
clone_size: once
j_call: TRBJ1-1
v_call: TRBV19
cdr3_aa: CASSWDMNTEAFF
cdr3_nt: TGTGCCAGTAGTTGGGATATGAACACTGAAGCTTTCTTT

d_call: TRBD2
clone_size: -
j_call: TRBJ2-1
v_call: TRBV7-2
cdr3_aa: CASSHGLVGNEQFF
cdr3_nt: TGTGCCAGCAGCCACGGACTAGTAGGCAATGAGCAGTTCTTC

d_call: TRBD1
clone_size: -
j_call: TRBJ2-2
v_call: TRBV10-3
cdr3_aa: CAISVSQGAANTGELFF
cdr3_nt: TGTGCCATCAGTGTCTCACAGGGGGCCGCGAACACCGGGGAGCTGTTTTTT

d_call: -
clone_size: -
j_call: TRBJ1-1
v_call: TRBV30
cdr3_aa: CAWSRQSGTEAFF
cdr3_nt: TGTGCCTGGAGTAGACAGTCGGGCACTGAAGCTTTCTTT

d_call: -
clone_size: -
j_call: TRBJ2-3
v_call: TRBV6-6
cdr3_aa: CASRPPGAGTDTQYF
cdr3_nt: TGTGCCAGCAGACCCCCCGGGGCCGGCACAGATACGCAGTATTTT

d_call: TRBD1
clone_size: -
j_call: TRBJ1-4
v_call: TRBV10-2
cdr3_aa: CATSGQVNEKLFF
cdr3_nt: TGCGCCACCTCGGGACAGGTAAATGAAAAACTGTTTTTT

d_call: -
clone_size: -
j_call: TRBJ2-2
v_call: TRBV19
cdr3_aa: CASSIVHSTGELFF
cdr3_nt: TGTGCCAGTAGTATAGTGCACAGCACCGGGGAGCTGTTTTTT

d_call: TRBD1
clone_size: -
j_call: TRBJ2-7
v_call: TRBV4-1
cdr3_aa: CASSRGTTGTYEQYF
cdr3_nt: TGCGCCAGCAGCCGGGGGACGACAGGGACCTACGAGCAGTACTTC